The 17 T cell receptor beta chains presented below share a single source sample, sequenced in a study of regulatory T cells in long-lasting Graves disease (dated by TCRdb to the early 2020s). What this sample's time point label stands for: newly diagnosed GD, antithyroid drugs for less than 3 months. For both TCR sequencing and RNA sequencing, RNA was extracted from PBMCs in TRIzol. Libraries were prepared through multiplex PCR. Instrument used: Illumina HiSeq 4000. To build TCR beta libraries, CDR3 regions were amplified by Arm-PCR using iRepertoire HTBI primers. Through fastp at Q25 and MiXCR, TCRdb rebuilt clones from the public reads, retaining in-frame beta chains. Rows are combined by CDR3 protein, so each entry shows the most common genes and DNA. Counted in this sample were 540,000 or so distinct CDR3 sequences; less than 15% of them appeared once. Clones ranked in the top ten supply 8% to 10% of the sample.

These data were likewise used in another study, on T cells in Graves' hyperthyroidism and ophthalmopathy.

Sequences were derived from peripheral blood mononuclear cells (PBMCs), sampled at new diagnosis, from a patient treated with antithyroid drugs. These receptor sequences come from a man in his thirties or forties with Graves disease. Donor details come from another sample of the same person, matched by shared clones.

This clonotype has at least ten counts. The V call is TRBV20-1, the J call TRBJ2-2, with D possibly being TRBD1 (6 bases). CDR3 size: 12 residues. From germline, CDR1 is DFQATT and CDR2 SNEGSKA (reference sequence). Trimming shortened V by 6 bases and J by 6 bases, and 11 bases separated the two germline ends. In DNA form, the CDR3 reads TGCAGTGCGGTAGGGGGATCCGGGGAGCTGTTTTTT. Residues: CSAVGGSGELFF.

A few counts support this clonotype. J is TRBJ2-3 and V is TRBV7-9; tentatively, D is TRBD1 or TRBD2 (5 bases each). Germline CDR1 reads SEHNR; CDR2 reads FQNEAQ (reference sequence). Trimming took off 4 bases at V and 2 bases at J, with 10 bases between the two ends. The CDR3 length is 14 residues. CDR3 protein: CASSWDLFTDTQYF. Written as DNA, the CDR3 is TGTGCCAGCAGCTGGGACCTTTTCACAGATACGCAGTATTTT.

CDR3 region: CASSTRQGPQHF. The CDR3 DNA is TGTGCCAGTAGTACCCGACAGGGGCCCCAGCATTTT. V is TRBV19 and J is TRBJ1-5; TRBD1 aligns across 7 bases. CDR1 and CDR2 from the germline V gene are LNHDA and SQIVND (reference sequence). J lost 9 bases, V lost 4 bases, and 3 bases had no gene match. The CDR3 spans 12 residues.

The V call is TRBV11-2, the J call TRBJ2-1; D possibly matches TRBD1 or TRBD2 (8 bases each). This CDR3 region has 18 residues. V was trimmed by 1 base and J by 7 bases, leaving 23 bases between them. The V gene's germline CDR1 is SGHAT and CDR2 FQNNGV. Written as DNA, the CDR3 is TGTGCCAGCAGCTTAGGGGCCCGCAGGGGGCGCGGGAGGAATGAGCAGTTCTTC. This codes for CASSLGARRGRGRNEQFF.

This clonotype came up a few times. The rearrangement joins TRBV5-1 to TRBJ2-5; TRBD2 agrees at 10 bases. There are 14 residues in the CDR3. The junction had 1 base not matched to a gene; V was cut back by 4 bases and J by 1 base. The V gene's germline CDR1 is SGHRS and CDR2 YFSETQ. The CDR3 DNA is TGCGCCAGCAGCATAGCGGGGGGCCAAGAGACCCAGTACTTC. Its translation: CASSIAGGQETQYF.

This clonotype is a singleton in its sample. The V gene is TRBV7-9, the J gene TRBJ2-7; possible D gene TRBD1, 6 bases. The germline gives CDR1 SEHNR, CDR2 FQNEAQ (reference sequence). The CDR3 is made up of 13 amino acids. The V gene lost 6 bases and the J gene lost 2 bases, with 11 bases spanning the gap. The DNA of the CDR3 is TGTGCCAGCAGGAGGGGGTCAACCTACGAGCAGTACTTC. It is translated as CASRRGSTYEQYF.

Only a few counts were recorded for this clonotype. A read error may be the cause here, since a much bigger clone is one base away. This chain joins TRBV30 and TRBJ1-2; the D is unclear. Trimming pared 5 bases from V and 12 bases from J, leaving 10 bases between. This CDR3 is 9 amino acids long. The V gene's germline CDR1 is GTSNPN and CDR2 SVGIG (reference sequence). The DNA of the CDR3 is TGTGCCTGGCCCGACGGCCACACCTTC. Translating gives CAWPDGHTF.

The CDR3 loop reads CASSAPGLAGVNEQFF. For the CDR3, the DNA is TGTGCCAGCAGCGCACCAGGACTAGCGGGAGTCAATGAGCAGTTCTTC. V is TRBV9 and J is TRBJ2-1, with 13 bases that match TRBD2. Trimming took 3 bases from V and 6 from J; bases not matched to a gene: 6. CDR1 and CDR2 from the germline V gene are SGDLS and YYNGEE. CDR3 size: 16 residues. The full variable domain, its missing parts supplied by reference TRBV9 and TRBJ2-1, is DSGVTQTPKHLITATGQRVTLRCSPRSGDLSVYWYQQSLDQGLQFLIQYYNGEERAKGNILERFSAQQFPDLHSELNLSSLELGDSALYFCASSAPGLAGVNEQFFGPGTRLTVL.

The chain has TRBV18 and TRBJ2-6, with D hard to call. CDR3 length: 16 amino acids. The germline V gene encodes CDR1 KGHSH and CDR2 LQKENI. V was shortened by 3 bases and J by 0 bases, with 9 bases between the two germline ends. CDR3 region: CASSPLPFSGANVLTF. In DNA, the CDR3 is TGTGCCAGCTCACCTCTACCCTTCTCTGGGGCCAACGTCCTGACTTTC.

This clonotype was detected ten times or more. The V gene is TRBV27, the J gene TRBJ2-7, with 11 bases aligning to TRBD2. The V and J ends lost 6 bases and 4 bases, in that order; junction bases with no gene match: 8. The CDR3 has 15 amino acids. In germline, CDR1 is MNHEY, CDR2 SMNVEV (reference sequence). This CDR3 reads CASRLKGTSGYEQYF. The DNA for the CDR3 is TGTGCCAGCAGACTAAAAGGGACTAGCGGATACGAGCAGTACTTC.

This clonotype has more than one count but fewer than ten. This chain joins TRBV9 and TRBJ1-2, with D possibly being TRBD1 (5 bases). V shed 3 bases and J shed 4 bases, with 19 bases lying between them. Germline V gene lookup returns CDR1 SGDLS and CDR2 YYNGEE. This CDR3 comprises 16 residues. In DNA, the CDR3 is TGTGCCAGCAGCGGCAACCCGGGACGGGCAGCCTATGGCTACACCTTC. Translation: CASSGNPGRAAYGYTF.

This clonotype has only a few counts. The gene calls are TRBV30 and TRBJ2-4; a possible D gene is TRBD1 (7 bases). V lost 1 base and J 3 bases, leaving 16 bases between the germline ends. Germline assignment: CDR1 GTSNPN and CDR2 SVGIG (reference sequence). This CDR3 has 16 residues. The CDR3 reads CAWSGQGGLGKNIQYF. For the CDR3, the DNA is TGTGCCTGGAGTGGACAGGGAGGACTTGGCAAAAACATTCAGTACTTC.

The V call is TRBV19, the J call TRBJ2-3; the D gene is possibly TRBD2 (6 bases). The CDR3 is 16 residues long. Trimming stripped 4 bases from V and 3 bases from J, with 17 bases between. Germline CDR1 is LNHDA and CDR2 is SQIVND (reference sequence). The CDR3 loop reads CASSSHRAGFTDTQYF. The CDR3 DNA sequence: TGTGCCAGTAGTAGCCACCGGGCGGGATTTACAGATACGCAGTATTTT.

There are many counts of this clonotype. The chain joins TRBV6-1 to TRBJ1-5, with D possibly being TRBD1 (5 bases). In germline, CDR1 is MNHNS, CDR2 SASEGT. V shed 6 bases and J shed 7 bases, with 13 bases lying between them. The CDR3 has 13 residues. The CDR3 region has the DNA TGTGCCAGCAGCCTACAGGTGGGCCAGCCCCAGCATTTT. Translation gives CASSLQVGQPQHF.

In this sample, this clonotype turned up a few times. The chain combines TRBV19 with TRBJ2-1; the D is unclear. CDR3 size: 17 residues. CDR1 LNHDA and CDR2 SQIVND come from the germline V gene (reference sequence). The ends were cut back, 1 base at V and 3 bases at J, with 16 bases in the middle. For the CDR3, the DNA is TGTGCCAGTAGTATAGGTGCTAGAAGGGCAGACTACAATGAGCAGTTCTTC. Amino acid sequence: CASSIGARRADYNEQFF.

This clonotype occurred many times. Here the CDR3 reads CAISESRVSNQPQHF. The CDR3 DNA reads as TGTGCCATCAGTGAGTCTCGGGTTAGCAATCAGCCCCAGCATTTT. The rearrangement joins TRBV10-3 to TRBJ1-5; the D is unclear. Trimming left V 0 bases short and J 0 bases short, with 6 bases between. Germline V gives CDR1 ENHRY, CDR2 SYGVKD. This CDR3 has 15 residues.

This clonotype has a handful of counts. The gene calls are TRBV20-1 and TRBJ2-5, with unresolved D. V was trimmed by 1 base and J by 5 bases, leaving 29 bases between them. This CDR3 is 19 amino acids long. Germline CDR1 reads DFQATT; CDR2 reads SNEGSKA (reference sequence). The CDR3 region is CSARGAGSRRPDRYETQYF. The CDR3 DNA reads as TGCAGTGCTAGAGGGGCAGGCAGCCGGAGACCGGATCGTTACGAGACCCAGTACTTC.